This is a list of T cell receptor beta chains from one sample in a study of blood T cell repertoires in COVID-19. TCRdb's table, derived via immunoSEQ multiplex PCR, lists solely in-frame clones and lacks some. The sample comprises 140,000 to 150,000 clones, approximately 80% of which are singletons, and roughly 10% rests with the top ten. Sequencing used peripheral blood. The receptors derive from a man aged 55 to 70 with active or convalescent COVID-19. The CDR3 runs from the conserved cysteine through the conserved F or W. D genes are given only for firm matches. Part of the rows lack a size; the others show once, few, many or a class for expanded clones.

CDR3 DNA: TGTGCCATCAGCAATTGGGGGACAGGGTTGGGCTACACCTTC; CDR3 protein: CAISNWGTGLGYTF; D gene: TRBD1; V gene: TRBV10-3; clone size: .; J gene: TRBJ1-2
CDR3 DNA: TGTGCCAGCAGGCAGGGGTTTTGGGAGACCCAGTACTTC; CDR3 protein: CASRQGFWETQYF; D gene: .; V gene: TRBV6-5; clone size: few; J gene: TRBJ2-5
CDR3 DNA: TGTGCCAGCTCACCATCGGGTTTCCCTCTTGCCAAAAACATTCAGTACTTC; CDR3 protein: CASSPSGFPLAKNIQYF; D gene: .; V gene: TRBV18; clone size: .; J gene: TRBJ2-4
CDR3 DNA: TGTGCCACGTGGGAGGGTTTTTCCTACGAGCAGTACTTC; CDR3 protein: CATWEGFSYEQYF; D gene: TRBD2; V gene: TRBV6-6; clone size: few; J gene: TRBJ2-7
CDR3 DNA: TGTGCCAGCAGCTCCCGGACAAGGAACACCGGGGAGCTGTTTTTT; CDR3 protein: CASSSRTRNTGELFF; D gene: .; V gene: TRBV7-8; clone size: .; J gene: TRBJ2-2
CDR3 DNA: TGTGCCAGCTCACCACCAAGAGGACAGGGGGGGGCTGAAGCTTTCTTT; CDR3 protein: CASSPPRGQGGAEAFF; D gene: TRBD1; V gene: TRBV18; clone size: .; J gene: TRBJ1-1
CDR3 DNA: TGTGCCAGCTCGCCCGAACAGGGTCCCACTGAAGCTTTCTTT; CDR3 protein: CASSPEQGPTEAFF; D gene: .; V gene: TRBV18; clone size: .; J gene: TRBJ1-1
CDR3 DNA: TGTGCCAGCAGCTCGCGCTGGGCAGCGGCTAACTATGGCTACACCTTC; CDR3 protein: CASSSRWAAANYGYTF; D gene: .; V gene: TRBV11-2; clone size: .; J gene: TRBJ1-2
CDR3 DNA: TGTGCCAGCAGTCTATTCGGGACAACCAATCAGCCCCAGCATTTT; CDR3 protein: CASSLFGTTNQPQHF; D gene: .; V gene: TRBV27; clone size: .; J gene: TRBJ1-5
CDR3 DNA: TGTGCCAGTAGTACACAGGGTTACGAGCAGTACTTC; CDR3 protein: CASSTQGYEQYF; D gene: .; V gene: TRBV19; clone size: .; J gene: TRBJ2-7
CDR3 DNA: TGTGCCAGCAGTACAACCAACTATGGCTACACCTTC; CDR3 protein: CASSTTNYGYTF; D gene: .; V gene: TRBV6-2/TRBV6-3; clone size: .; J gene: TRBJ1-2
CDR3 DNA: TGTGCCAGCAGCTTAGACAGGGGTCCCTACAATGAGCAGTTCTTC; CDR3 protein: CASSLDRGPYNEQFF; D gene: .; V gene: TRBV11-3; clone size: .; J gene: TRBJ2-1
CDR3 DNA: TGTGCCAGCAGCGAGGCAGGGTTTTCGGGAGATACGCAGTATTTT; CDR3 protein: CASSEAGFSGDTQYF; D gene: .; V gene: TRBV11-3; clone size: .; J gene: TRBJ2-3
CDR3 DNA: TGTGCCAGCAGCTTAGCCAGGGAAGCTTTCTTT; CDR3 protein: CASSLAREAFF; D gene: .; V gene: TRBV7-9; clone size: .; J gene: TRBJ1-1
CDR3 DNA: TGCGCCAGCAGCCAAGAATGGCAGGGGGCTTCCTACGAGCAGTACTTC; CDR3 protein: CASSQEWQGASYEQYF; D gene: TRBD1; V gene: TRBV4-3; clone size: .; J gene: TRBJ2-7
CDR3 DNA: TGTGCCAGTAGTCCCAGCGGGTACCAAGAGACCCAGTACTTC; CDR3 protein: CASSPSGYQETQYF; D gene: .; V gene: TRBV19; clone size: few; J gene: TRBJ2-5
CDR3 DNA: TGTGCCAGCAGCCTACAGACAGCCACAGATACGCAGTATTTT; CDR3 protein: CASSLQTATDTQYF; D gene: .; V gene: TRBV7-2; clone size: .; J gene: TRBJ2-3
CDR3 DNA: TGTGCTTCGCTGACTAGCGCCTACAATGAGCAGTTCTTC; CDR3 protein: CASLTSAYNEQFF; D gene: TRBD2; V gene: TRBV12-3/TRBV12-4; clone size: .; J gene: TRBJ2-1
CDR3 DNA: TGTGCCAGCAGTTTGCCCTACCTAGCGGGGGGGCAAGAGACCCAGTACTTC; CDR3 protein: CASSLPYLAGGQETQYF; D gene: TRBD2; V gene: TRBV6-2/TRBV6-3; clone size: .; J gene: TRBJ2-5
CDR3 DNA: TGTGCCTGGACAAACAGTTTCTATGGCTACACCTTC; CDR3 protein: CAWTNSFYGYTF; D gene: .; V gene: TRBV30; clone size: .; J gene: TRBJ1-2
CDR3 DNA: TGTGCCAGCAGCTTAGTCCGTACTAGGCCCACAGGGGACCTCGGAAACATTCAGTACTTC; CDR3 protein: CASSLVRTRPTGDLGNIQYF; D gene: TRBD1; V gene: TRBV7-8; clone size: .; J gene: TRBJ2-4
CDR3 DNA: TGCAGCGTTGACGGAAGAGGAGGTTATGGCTACACCTTC; CDR3 protein: CSVDGRGGYGYTF; D gene: .; V gene: TRBV29-1; clone size: .; J gene: TRBJ1-2
CDR3 DNA: TGTGCCTGGAGTACTGGGGGAGGAGTCTTAAATGAGCAGTTCTTC; CDR3 protein: CAWSTGGGVLNEQFF; D gene: .; V gene: TRBV30; clone size: .; J gene: TRBJ2-1
CDR3 DNA: TGTGCCAGCAGCCCCGCCTCTCGAGGGCTAGTAAATCAGCCCCAGCATTTT; CDR3 protein: CASSPASRGLVNQPQHF; D gene: .; V gene: TRBV7-8; clone size: .; J gene: TRBJ1-5
CDR3 DNA: TGTGCCAGCACCCCCGGGACAGGGGGCTCGACTAATGAAAAACTGTTTTTT; CDR3 protein: CASTPGTGGSTNEKLFF; D gene: TRBD1; V gene: TRBV3-1/TRBV3-2; clone size: .; J gene: TRBJ1-4
CDR3 DNA: TGTGCCAGCAGTGAAGACAGGGTATCCTACAATGAGCAGTTCTTC; CDR3 protein: CASSEDRVSYNEQFF; D gene: .; V gene: TRBV6-1; clone size: .; J gene: TRBJ2-1
CDR3 DNA: TGTGCCAGCAGCCCCGGCGCGGGGGCCCACCGGACCCAGTACTTC; CDR3 protein: CASSPGAGAHRTQYF; D gene: .; V gene: TRBV13; clone size: .; J gene: TRBJ2-5
CDR3 DNA: TGTGCCAGCAGCTTAACTAGCGGGAGGGCCTTGACCTACAATGAGCAGTTCTTC; CDR3 protein: CASSLTSGRALTYNEQFF; D gene: TRBD2; V gene: TRBV13; clone size: .; J gene: TRBJ2-1
CDR3 DNA: TGTGCCATCAGTGAGGACGGGGGACAGGGCTACACCTTC; CDR3 protein: CAISEDGGQGYTF; D gene: TRBD1; V gene: TRBV10-3; clone size: few; J gene: TRBJ1-2
CDR3 DNA: TGTGCCAGCTCACCACCGGTCAGCTCCTACAATGAGCAGTTCTTC; CDR3 protein: CASSPPVSSYNEQFF; D gene: .; V gene: TRBV18; clone size: .; J gene: TRBJ2-1
CDR3 DNA: TGTGCCAGCAGTTCCGGACAGGGGGCGACCGGGGAGCTGTTTTTT; CDR3 protein: CASSSGQGATGELFF; D gene: TRBD1; V gene: TRBV6-5; clone size: .; J gene: TRBJ2-2
CDR3 DNA: TGTGCCAGCAGCCAAGGGATGAGCGCTTTTTCTAACTATGGCTACACCTTC; CDR3 protein: CASSQGMSAFSNYGYTF; D gene: .; V gene: TRBV3-1/TRBV3-2; clone size: .; J gene: TRBJ1-2
CDR3 DNA: TGCGCCAGCAGCCTGGGGGACACCCAAGAGACCCAGTACTTC; CDR3 protein: CASSLGDTQETQYF; D gene: .; V gene: TRBV5-1; clone size: .; J gene: TRBJ2-5
CDR3 DNA: TGTGCCAGCAGCTTGGGGGGACAGGGCCCTAATTCACCCCTCCACTTT; CDR3 protein: CASSLGGQGPNSPLHF; D gene: TRBD1; V gene: TRBV7-6; clone size: .; J gene: TRBJ1-6
CDR3 DNA: TGTGCCAGTAGTATCTCCAGGGGGCGGAGGGCAACTAATGAAAAACTGTTTTTT; CDR3 protein: CASSISRGRRATNEKLFF; D gene: TRBD1; V gene: TRBV19; clone size: .; J gene: TRBJ1-4
CDR3 DNA: TGTGCCAGTACCCATAGGGCTAGCGGGGGGCCATTTGCCGGGGAGCTGTTTTTT; CDR3 protein: CASTHRASGGPFAGELFF; D gene: TRBD2; V gene: TRBV19; clone size: .; J gene: TRBJ2-2
CDR3 DNA: TGTGCCAGCAGTTACTCGAGGGTCGGGGGCACTGAAGCTTTCTTT; CDR3 protein: CASSYSRVGGTEAFF; D gene: .; V gene: TRBV6-5; clone size: .; J gene: TRBJ1-1
CDR3 DNA: TGTGCCAGTAGTACAGACAAGTCTTGGGCAATGAACACTGAAGCTTTCTTT; CDR3 protein: CASSTDKSWAMNTEAFF; D gene: .; V gene: TRBV19; clone size: few; J gene: TRBJ1-1
CDR3 DNA: TGTGCCACCCCCTATTGGCAAGACGACAGGAACACTGAAGCTTTCTTT; CDR3 protein: CATPYWQDDRNTEAFF; D gene: .; V gene: TRBV24-1; clone size: once; J gene: TRBJ1-1
CDR3 DNA: TGTGCCAGCAGCCCCACAGGGGCAGGTTCGGGTGAGCAGTTCTTC; CDR3 protein: CASSPTGAGSGEQFF; D gene: TRBD1; V gene: TRBV7-7; clone size: .; J gene: TRBJ2-1
CDR3 DNA: TGTGCCAGCAGCCGCCGGGACAGAACGAGTGGCTACACCTTC; CDR3 protein: CASSRRDRTSGYTF; D gene: TRBD1; V gene: TRBV27; clone size: few; J gene: TRBJ1-2
CDR3 DNA: TGTGCCAGCTCACAGGACAGTTACACTGAAGCTTTCTTT; CDR3 protein: CASSQDSYTEAFF; D gene: .; V gene: TRBV18; clone size: .; J gene: TRBJ1-1